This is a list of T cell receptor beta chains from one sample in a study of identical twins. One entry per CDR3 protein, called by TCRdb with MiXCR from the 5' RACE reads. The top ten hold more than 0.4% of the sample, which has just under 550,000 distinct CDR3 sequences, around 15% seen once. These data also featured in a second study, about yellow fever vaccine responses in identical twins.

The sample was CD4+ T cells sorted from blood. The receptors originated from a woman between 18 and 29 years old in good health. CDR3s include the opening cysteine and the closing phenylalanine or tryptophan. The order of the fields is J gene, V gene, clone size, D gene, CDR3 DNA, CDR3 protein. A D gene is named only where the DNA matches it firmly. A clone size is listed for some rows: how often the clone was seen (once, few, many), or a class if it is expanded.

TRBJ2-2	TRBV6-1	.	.	TGTGCCAGCAGTGACGGGGAGGACGGGGACGGGGAGCTGTTTTTT	CASSDGEDGDGELFF
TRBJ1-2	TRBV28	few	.	TGTGCCAGCAGTTTTTCCGGTCTCAACTATGGCTACACCTTC	CASSFSGLNYGYTF
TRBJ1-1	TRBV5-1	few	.	TGCGCCAGCAGCTTGGGGTGGTCGAACACTGAAGCTTTCTTT	CASSLGWSNTEAFF
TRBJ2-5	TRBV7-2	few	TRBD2	TGTGCCAGCAGCCAAAGAAGCGGGAGGGCCTCTGAGACCCAGTACTTC	CASSQRSGRASETQYF
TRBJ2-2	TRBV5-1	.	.	TGCGCCAGCAGCCTGACAGCAGTAAACACCGGGGAGCTGTTTTTT	CASSLTAVNTGELFF
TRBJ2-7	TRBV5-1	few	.	TGCGCCAGCAGCCCAGGACAGTTGAAGGCGGGGGAGCAGTACTTC	CASSPGQLKAGEQYF
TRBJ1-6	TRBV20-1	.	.	TGCAGTGCTAGTCCCCCCGGGGGGCGGTTGAATTCACCCCTCCACTTT	CSASPPGGRLNSPLHF
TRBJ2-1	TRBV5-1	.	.	TGCGCCAGCAGCGTGCGCGGGGTTCCAATTACCTACAATGAGCAGTTCTTC	CASSVRGVPITYNEQFF
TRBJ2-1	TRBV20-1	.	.	TGCAGTGCCCCCCCCGGGTCCAAAGTCAATGAGCAGTTCTTC	CSAPPGSKVNEQFF
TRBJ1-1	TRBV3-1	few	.	TGTGCCAGCAGCCAATCGGATGAAGCTTTCTTT	CASSQSDEAFF
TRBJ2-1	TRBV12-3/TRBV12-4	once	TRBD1	TGTGCCAGCATCCTTTCGGGGACAGGGGCGAATGAGCAGTTCTTC	CASILSGTGANEQFF
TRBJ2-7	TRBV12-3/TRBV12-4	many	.	TGTGCCAGCAGCGGACGCAAGCAGTACTTC	CASSGRKQYF
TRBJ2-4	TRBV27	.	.	TGTGCCAGCAGTTTATCGAGGGCGGGCAAAAACATTCAGTACTTC	CASSLSRAGKNIQYF
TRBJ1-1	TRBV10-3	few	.	TGTGCCATCAGTGGGGCAGGGAGGACTGAAGCTTTCTTT	CAISGAGRTEAFF
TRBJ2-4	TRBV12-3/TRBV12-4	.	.	TGTGCCAGCAGTTTCGGGGGTTTGGGAAACATTCAGTACTTC	CASSFGGLGNIQYF
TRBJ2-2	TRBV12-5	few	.	TGTGCTAGTGGTCCCTGGACCGGGACACTGAACACCGGGGAGCTGTTTTTT	CASGPWTGTLNTGELFF
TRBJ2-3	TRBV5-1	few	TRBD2	TGCGCCAGCAAACTAGCGGGCGTGGCAGATACGCAGTATTTT	CASKLAGVADTQYF
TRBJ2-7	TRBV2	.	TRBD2	TGTGCCAGCGAGCGGGAGGAGGCCTACGAGCAGTACTTC	CASEREEAYEQYF
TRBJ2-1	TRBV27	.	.	TGTGCCAGCAGCCCTAGAGGGAGACCGAATGAGCAGTTCTTC	CASSPRGRPNEQFF
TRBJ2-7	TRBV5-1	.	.	TGCGCCAGCAGCTTTGTGCAGGGGATGCACGAGCAGTACTTC	CASSFVQGMHEQYF
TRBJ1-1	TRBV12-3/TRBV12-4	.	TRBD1	TGTGCCAGCAGAGGGACAGGGATTGAAGCTTTCTTT	CASRGTGIEAFF
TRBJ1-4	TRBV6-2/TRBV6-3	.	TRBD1	TGTGCCAGCAGTGACAGGGGTGGGACTAATGAAAAACTGTTTTTT	CASSDRGGTNEKLFF
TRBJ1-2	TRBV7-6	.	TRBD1	TGTGCCAGCAGCTTATCCCCTCCCCGACAGGGATATAACTATGGCTACACCTTC	CASSLSPPRQGYNYGYTF
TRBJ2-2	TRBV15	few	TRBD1	TGTGCCACCAGCAGTCAAGGACAGGGTTCGGCCGGGGAGCTGTTTTTT	CATSSQGQGSAGELFF
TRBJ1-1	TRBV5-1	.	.	TGCGCCAGCACGAACGGGAGGAGCTACGGCACTGAAGCTTTCTTT	CASTNGRSYGTEAFF
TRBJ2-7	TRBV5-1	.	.	TGCGCCAGCAGCTTGGGGACAGCTTTCTACGAGCAGTACTTC	CASSLGTAFYEQYF
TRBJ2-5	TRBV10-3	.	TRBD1	TGTGCCATCAGCCCGACAGGGGGAGAGACCCAGTACTTC	CAISPTGGETQYF
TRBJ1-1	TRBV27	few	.	TGTGCCAGCAGTTTATCGTCGGGGATGAACACTGAAGCTTTCTTT	CASSLSSGMNTEAFF
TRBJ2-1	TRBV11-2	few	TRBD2	TGTGCCAGCAGCCACCCCCGACTAGCGGGTACGGTAGGCTCCTACAATGAGCAGTTCTTC	CASSHPRLAGTVGSYNEQFF
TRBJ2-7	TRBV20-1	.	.	TGCAGTGCGGACAAGACAGGAGGACCCTCCTACGAGCAGTACTTC	CSADKTGGPSYEQYF
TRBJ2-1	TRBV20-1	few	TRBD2	TGCAGTGCTAGTATGTTTCGAGCGGGGGCGACCTACAATGAGCAGTTCTTC	CSASMFRAGATYNEQFF
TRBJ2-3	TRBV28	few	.	TGTGCCAGCAGTTCAGGGAGGAAGCTTCGCACAGATACGCAGTATTTT	CASSSGRKLRTDTQYF
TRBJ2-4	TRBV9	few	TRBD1	TGTGCCAGCAGCGTAGAACAGGGGGCTGGGGACATTCAGTACTTC	CASSVEQGAGDIQYF
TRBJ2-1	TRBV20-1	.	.	TGCAGTGCTACCTTCTACAATGAGCAGTTCTTC	CSATFYNEQFF
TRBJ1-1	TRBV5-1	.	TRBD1	TGCGCCAGCAGCTACGACAGGGGCACTGAAGCTTTCTTT	CASSYDRGTEAFF
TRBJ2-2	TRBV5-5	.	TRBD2	TGTGCCAGCAGCTTGGAGCCTAGCGGAAACACCGGGGAGCTGTTTTTT	CASSLEPSGNTGELFF